The 11 T cell receptor beta chains below come from one sample, sequenced in a study of monozygotic twins with inflammatory bowel disease. TCRdb reprocessed the 5' RACE reads; each CDR3 protein has one entry and no DNA is given. The repertoire table contains a few hundred thousand distinct CDR3 sequences. Sequenced input: blood. These receptors all stem from a human donor with ulcerative colitis or Crohn's disease, or a healthy co-twin of an affected twin (not recorded which).

V is TRBV6-5 and J is TRBJ2-5. The CDR3 sequence is 12 residues long. Looked up from germline, CDR1 is MNHEY and CDR2 is SVGAGI. This CDR3 is CASNDGQETQYF.

The chain joins TRBV6-5 to TRBJ2-2; TCRdb's D call of TRBD1 is untestable without DNA. Germline V lookup: CDR1 MNHEY, CDR2 SVGAGI. This CDR3 spans 17 amino acids. This CDR3 reads CASSYSTDRAYTGELFF.

The V gene is TRBV15, the J gene TRBJ2-3; the D call from TCRdb, TRBD1, cannot be confirmed without DNA. From germline, CDR1 is LNHNV and CDR2 YYDKDF (reference sequence). There are 14 residues in the CDR3. CDR3 sequence: CATSSGGRTDTQYF.

The chain joins TRBV7-2 to TRBJ2-7; the D call from TCRdb, TRBD2, cannot be confirmed without DNA. The CDR3 has 15 residues. The germline V gene encodes CDR1 SGHTA and CDR2 FQGNSA. CDR3 loop: CASSLVAGYSYEQYF.

The chain joins TRBV7-3 to TRBJ1-4; TCRdb's D call, TRBD1, is unchecked because there is no DNA. Germline-derived CDR1 and CDR2 are SGHTA and FQGTGA. This CDR3 is 14 amino acids long. The CDR3 region is CASSRTGRNEKLFF.

The chain links TRBV14 to TRBJ1-2; TCRdb picks TRBD1, but there is no DNA to check that call. The CDR3 is 15 amino acids. Germline V CDR1 and CDR2: SGHDN, FVKESK. CDR3 region: CASSPQRGGSHGYTF.

This chain connects TRBV7-9 to TRBJ2-7; no DNA is available, so the TRBD1 call from TCRdb remains unchecked. The germline gives CDR1 SEHNR, CDR2 FQNEAQ (reference sequence). The CDR3 covers 15 residues. CDR3 loop: CASSTWDRGSYEQYF. The variable domain in full, with the rest retrieved from reference TRBV7-9 and TRBJ2-7, is DTGVSQNPRHKITKRGQNVTFRCDPISEHNRLYWYRQTLGQGPEFLTYFQNEAQLEKSRLLSDRFSAERPKGSFSTLEIQRTEQGDSAMYLCASSTWDRGSYEQYFGPGTRLTVT.

CDR3 region: CSARVPERGGLNEQFF. The chain joins TRBV20-1 to TRBJ2-1; the D call from TCRdb, TRBD2, cannot be confirmed without DNA. Per the germline V gene, CDR1 is DFQATT and CDR2 is SNEGSKA (reference sequence). The CDR3 is 16 amino acids.

The chain employs TRBV6-6 and TRBJ1-5. The length of the CDR3 is 13 residues. Per the germline V gene, CDR1 is MNHNY and CDR2 is SVGAGI (reference sequence). CDR3 residues: CASSYGRGAPQHF.

The chain uses TRBV5-1 and TRBJ2-3; the D call from TCRdb, TRBD2, cannot be confirmed without DNA. The CDR3 is 15 residues long. Germline V CDR1 and CDR2: SGHRS, YFSETQ. CDR3 amino acids: CASSFAGGPSDTQYF.

CDR3 sequence: CASSPRTSGDLGTQYF. The rearrangement links TRBV19 to TRBJ2-5; the TCRdb D gene call, TRBD2, has no DNA to confirm it. The CDR3 has 16 amino acids. Germline V gene data show CDR1 as LNHDA and CDR2 as SQIVND (reference sequence).